This TCR beta chain is from a study of shared clonotypes between healthy human individuals. Using about 0.2 ug DNA, approximately 30,000 T cell genomes, the sorted-subset replicate PCRs were run. The method was immunoSEQ multiplex PCR; TCRdb's version includes in-frame clones alone and lacks a portion of them. The table lists about 580,000 clones, roughly 98% of them singletons. Per the germline V gene, CDR1 is MNHNS and CDR2 is SASEGT. There are 15 residues in the CDR3. V was clipped by 4 bases and J by 2 bases; unmatched bases: 2. Only CD45RO-negative cells positively selected for CCR7 counted as naive CD8 cells, so terminally differentiated effector memory CD45RA+ cells were excluded.

This TCR was recovered from a man aged 30-40 years in good health. The gene calls are TRBV6-1 and TRBJ2-1; 10 bases are shared with TRBD1. The sequencing sample was made of naive CD8+ T cells sorted from blood. This CDR3 reads CASSADRGPYNEQFF. DNA of the CDR3: TGTGCCAGCAGTGCAGACAGGGGGCCCTACAATGAGCAGTTCTTC.